The clone carrying this T cell receptor beta chain occurred many times. Its matching antigen is unknown. This CDR3 spans 11 amino acids. V was cut by 6 bases and J by 5 bases, with 6 bases left in between. This sample is drawn from a study of T cells after yellow fever vaccination. Study-wide findings and caveats: Boosting was followed by the reappearance of most primary-vaccination clones (roughly 95% CD4, around 86% CD8). Abundant bulk-derived clonotypes could contaminate FACS-sorted repertoires.

TCRdb processed the 5' RACE reads anew with MiXCR; each CDR3 protein has one entry. Here the sample spans about 150,000 distinct CDR3 sequences, about 6% being singletons. This clonotype was sampled from a man aged 18 to 30 who received the YFV17D yellow fever vaccine. Material: CD4+ T cells sorted from PBMCs, obtained on the day of the first yellow fever vaccination. This sequence joins TRBV12-3 or TRBV12-4 and TRBJ2-3, with no clear D. The CDR3 is CASRERDTQYF. The DNA of the CDR3 is TGTGCCAGCAGGGAGAGAGATACGCAGTATTTT.